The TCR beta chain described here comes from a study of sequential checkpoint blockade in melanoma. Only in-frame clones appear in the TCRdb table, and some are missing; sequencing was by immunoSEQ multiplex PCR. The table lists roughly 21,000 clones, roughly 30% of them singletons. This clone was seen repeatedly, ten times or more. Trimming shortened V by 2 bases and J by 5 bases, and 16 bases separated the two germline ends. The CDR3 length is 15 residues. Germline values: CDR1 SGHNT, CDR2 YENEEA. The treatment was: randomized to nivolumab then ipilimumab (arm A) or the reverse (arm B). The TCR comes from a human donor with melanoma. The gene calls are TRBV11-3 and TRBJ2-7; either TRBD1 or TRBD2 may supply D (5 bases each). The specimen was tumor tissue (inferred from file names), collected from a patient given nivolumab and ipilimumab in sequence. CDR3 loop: CASSLSSGTNHEQYF. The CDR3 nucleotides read TGTGCCAGCAGCTTAAGCTCCGGGACGAATCACGAGCAGTACTTC.